This T cell receptor (beta chain) originates from a study of blood T cell repertoires in COVID-19. Study summary: The analysed material was cDNA or gDNA that came from T cells, B-cell-depleted T cells, or PBMCs.

This CDR3 has 14 amino acids. The V and J ends lost 5 bases and 1 base respectively, with 9 bases between them. Per the germline V gene, CDR1 is SEHNR and CDR2 is FQNEAQ (reference sequence). In the original workflow: Estimation of nucleated cell counts relied on the amplification of reference gene primers. Generated by immunoSEQ multiplex PCR, the TCRdb table keeps only in-frame clones and is missing some. V and J calls plus clone size are reproduced from that table; the DNA served to infer D and trimming. Of fewer than 300,000 clones in the sample, around 82% were seen once. Seattle enrolled patients during active infection and tracked them longitudinally.

The TCR sequence derives from a person aged 70 to 85 with COVID-19, enrolled during active disease. The chain has TRBV7-9 and TRBJ1-3; D gene ambiguous. The sample taken for sequencing was peripheral blood. As DNA, the CDR3 is TGTGCCAGCAGCCGCATACAATCTGGAAACACCATATATTTT. Its translation is CASSRIQSGNTIYF.